The 15 T cell receptor beta chains below were found in one sample sequenced in a study of human T cells and chemical hapten exposure. Time point: pre-sensitization, week 0. Specified treatment: therapeutic diphenylcyclopropenone sensitization with weekly scalp DPC. Each CDR3 protein gets one entry after TCRdb re-called the RACE reads with MiXCR. The data show 150,000 to 200,000 distinct CDR3 sequences, 25% to 35% seen once. The input for sequencing was whole blood, taken in connection with sensitization to the hapten diphenylcyclopropenone (DPC). These receptors were taken from a woman in her twenties or thirties with alopecia areata. Some clones in this sample may be carry-over from other donors' samples.

The rearrangement joins TRBV3-1 to TRBJ1-1; 11 bases fit TRBD1. CDR3 length equals 15 residues. CDR1 is LGHDT and CDR2 is YNNKEL in the germline V gene (reference sequence). Trimming at V came to 3 bases and at J to 5 bases, leaving 5 bases not matched to a gene. The CDR3 nucleotides are TGTGCCAGCAGCCAGGGGGACAGGGGGAGTACTGAAGCTTTCTTT. Protein sequence: CASSQGDRGSTEAFF.

This clonotype was recorded once. This chain uses TRBV6-2 or TRBV6-3 with TRBJ2-7; D is uncertain. Germline V gives CDR1 MNHEY, CDR2 SVGEGT. Trimming stripped 0 bases from V and 5 bases from J, with 8 bases between. The CDR3 is 13 residues long. CDR3 nucleotide sequence: TGTGCCAGCAGTTACTCGTCGACCCACGAGCAGTACTTC. This gives the protein CASSYSSTHEQYF.

This chain joins TRBV28 and TRBJ1-5, with TRBD1 matching 9 bases. The J segment lost 0 bases and the V segment lost 4 bases, leaving 4 bases of the junction unmatched. Per germline, CDR1 MDHEN and CDR2 SYDVKM. The length of the CDR3 is 16 residues. The CDR3 region is CASSSLQGASNQPQHF. The CDR3 DNA is TGTGCCAGCAGTTCCCTACAGGGGGCTAGCAATCAGCCCCAGCATTTT.

This clonotype was counted at least ten times. V gene TRBV29-1 combines with J gene TRBJ1-1, with 7 nucleotides matching TRBD1. Germline CDR1 reads SQVTM; CDR2 reads ANQGSEA. The V segment lost 6 bases and the J segment 2 bases; nucleotides outside the gene matches: 3. This CDR3 has 12 residues. CDR3 DNA sequence: TGCAGCGTCGGGACAGTAAACACTGAAGCTTTCTTT. This translates into CSVGTVNTEAFF.

This sequence joins TRBV28 and TRBJ2-7, with D tentatively TRBD2 (6 bases). The V and J ends lost 7 bases and 3 bases respectively, with 16 bases between them. CDR3 length: 14 amino acids. CDR1 and CDR2 from the germline V gene are MDHEN and SYDVKM. As DNA, the CDR3 is TGTGCCAGCATCTCGACGGACGGGGGCTACGAGCAGTACTTC. Its protein is CASISTDGGYEQYF.

This clonotype was seen a handful of times. The chain carries TRBV7-8 and TRBJ1-3, with D unclear. CDR3 size: 15 residues. The germline gives CDR1 SGHVS, CDR2 FQNEAQ. Trimming removed 2 bases from V and 0 bases from J, with 8 bases in between. The CDR3 here is CASSLRTLSGNTIYF. CDR3 in DNA: TGTGCCAGCAGCTTACGGACGCTCTCTGGAAACACCATATATTTT. The whole variable domain, filled in from reference TRBV7-8 and TRBJ1-3, reads GAGVSQSPRYKVAKRGQDVALRCDPISGHVSLFWYQQALGQGPEFLTYFQNEAQLDKSGLPSDRFFAERPEGSVSTLKIQRTQQEDSAVYLCASSLRTLSGNTIYFGEGSWLTVV.

This chain uses TRBV29-1 with TRBJ1-2, with a tentative D call TRBD1 (6 bases). Germline V lookup: CDR1 SQVTM, CDR2 ANQGSEA. The CDR3 runs to 16 residues. V was shortened by 3 bases and J by 2 bases, with 19 bases between the two germline ends. The CDR3 loop is CSVDKFEGQGNYGYTF. CDR3 bases: TGCAGCGTTGACAAGTTCGAGGGGCAGGGGAACTATGGCTACACCTTC. The whole variable domain, remainder taken from reference TRBV29-1 and TRBJ1-2, is SAVISQKPSRDICQRGTSLTIQCQVDSQVTMMFWYRQQPGQSLTLIATANQGSEATYESGFVIDKFPISRPNLTFSTLTVSNMSPEDSSIYLCSVDKFEGQGNYGYTFGSGTRLTVV.

The V gene is TRBV25-1, the J gene TRBJ1-1, with D perhaps matching TRBD1 (6 bases). V was shortened by 1 base and J by 3 bases, with 12 bases between the two germline ends. The CDR3 is made up of 15 amino acids. Per germline, CDR1 MGHDK and CDR2 SYGVNS. The CDR3 reads CASSESGRGHTEAFF. Written as DNA, the CDR3 is TGTGCCAGCAGTGAATCGGGCAGGGGCCACACTGAAGCTTTCTTT. Based on the CDR3 plus reference TRBV25-1 and TRBJ1-1, the full variable domain is EADIYQTPRYLVIGTGKKITLECSQTMGHDKMYWYQQDPGMELHLIHYSYGVNSTEKGDLSSESTVSRIRTEHFPLTLESARPSHTSQYLCASSESGRGHTEAFFGQGTRLTVV.

V gene TRBV7-9 combines with J gene TRBJ1-2, with D tentatively TRBD1 (6 bases). Germline loops: CDR1 SEHNR, CDR2 FQNEAQ (reference sequence). The length of the CDR3 is 12 residues. V was cut by 4 bases and J by 7 bases, with 10 bases left in between. The chain's CDR3 is CASSSSQGGYTF. The CDR3 nucleotides are TGTGCCAGCAGCTCTTCACAGGGTGGCTACACCTTC. Drawing the rest from reference TRBV7-9 and TRBJ1-2, the complete variable domain is DTGVSQNPRHKITKRGQNVTFRCDPISEHNRLYWYRQTLGQGPEFLTYFQNEAQLEKSRLLSDRFSAERPKGSFSTLEIQRTEQGDSAMYLCASSSSQGGYTFGSGTRLTVV.

The chain recombines TRBV3-1 with TRBJ1-4, with a tentative D call TRBD1 (5 bases). The CDR3 consists of 16 residues. The germline V gene has CDR1 LGHDT and CDR2 YNNKEL (reference sequence). The V and J ends lost 0 bases and 6 bases respectively, with 14 bases between them. In DNA, the CDR3 is TGTGCCAGCAGCCAAGAGTTAGGGGTAGAGGATGAAAAACTGTTTTTT. Translation gives CASSQELGVEDEKLFF.

This clonotype has only a few counts. The CDR3 reads CASSQQGRLNSNQPQHF. The CDR3 DNA reads as TGTGCCAGCAGCCAACAGGGACGGCTTAATAGCAATCAGCCCCAGCATTTT. This chain joins TRBV7-8 and TRBJ1-5; TRBD1 might be the D (6 bases). Trimming cost V 5 bases and J 0 bases, with 17 bases left between them. The germline CDR1 and CDR2 sequences are SGHVS and FQNEAQ. This CDR3 has 17 residues.

In its sample, this clonotype was seen many times. The rearrangement links TRBV6-2 or TRBV6-3 to TRBJ2-7, with D unclear. Germline lookup yields CDR1 MNHEY and CDR2 SVGEGT. The CDR3 is made up of 15 amino acids. Trimming took 6 bases from V and 4 from J, leaving 19 bases between them. CDR3 in DNA: TGTGCCAGCAGGGCCTCCGTGCCCCGTGGGTACGAGCAGTACTTC. This gives the protein CASRASVPRGYEQYF.

The chain joins TRBV29-1 to TRBJ1-5, with a possible D match to TRBD1 (6 bases). Trimming removed 4 bases at V and 2 bases at J, with 15 bases between. CDR1 and CDR2 (germline): SQVTM, ANQGSEA. This CDR3 spans 15 amino acids. For the CDR3, the DNA is TGCAGCGTTGCTACCGGGGACACCGGCAATCAGCCCCAGCATTTT. Translating it yields CSVATGDTGNQPQHF. Complete variable domain (other parts from reference TRBV29-1 and TRBJ1-5): SAVISQKPSRDICQRGTSLTIQCQVDSQVTMMFWYRQQPGQSLTLIATANQGSEATYESGFVIDKFPISRPNLTFSTLTVSNMSPEDSSIYLCSVATGDTGNQPQHFGDGTRLSIL.

The J gene is TRBJ1-5, the V gene TRBV27; no reliable D call. V was clipped by 6 bases and J by 4 bases, with 7 bases between them. The V gene's germline CDR1 is MNHEY and CDR2 SMNVEV (reference sequence). CDR3 size: 12 residues. The CDR3 nucleotides are TGTGCCAGCAGAACCAGGAATCAGCCCCAGCATTTT. The encoded protein is CASRTRNQPQHF.

A remark on this clonotype: The missing conserved phenylalanine or tryptophan at the end of this CDR3 makes a read error likely. The DNA is omitted, as the CDR3 cannot be located on it reliably, and the CDR3 follows TCRdb's listing. V usage is TRBV4-3 and J usage is TRBJ2-5; TRBD2, the D gene given by the table, was not confirmed from the DNA. The germline V gene has CDR1 LGHNA and CDR2 YSLEER. The CDR3 region is 10 residues in length, termini included. CDR3: CASTEAPSFI.